This TCR beta chain was sequenced in a study of shared clonotypes between healthy human individuals. Method: immunoSEQ multiplex PCR; TCRdb's copy keeps in-frame clones and lacks some. The sample has approximately 1,500,000 clones, approximately 98% seen once. Germline CDR1 is GTSNPN and CDR2 is SVGIG (reference sequence). The length of the CDR3 is 13 residues. Deletions cut 2 bases from V and 7 bases from J, with 12 bases between. The study, taken as a whole, reports: Sampling covered nothing but blood. Tissue TCR repertoires likely differ from those found in blood. Researchers found naive subsets generally carried larger estimated richness than memory subsets.

Turning to this clone: Antigen unknown.

This TCR derives from a young man in good health. The chain joins TRBV30 to TRBJ1-5, with D maybe TRBD1 (5 bases). What was sequenced was naive CD4+ T cells sorted from blood. Subset given: CD45RA+ positively selected. The chain's CDR3 is CAWSRGNEQPQHF. In DNA form, the CDR3 reads TGTGCCTGGAGTAGGGGTAATGAGCAGCCCCAGCATTTT.